This T cell receptor beta chain is drawn from a study of cytomegalovirus exposure and HLA in healthy donors. Study-wide context: Earlier, 150 million to 200 million T cells were analyzed, and 117 million unique TCR beta sequences were found among them. Of 398 genotyped donors, approximately 84% clustered with self-reported Caucasian donors. Overall study findings and caveats: The authors assumed roughly uniform sequencing depth across donors for presence/absence analyses. Later, TCR association rates were found to vary by HLA locus, highest for DRB1 and lowest for HLA-C.

Amplification used 60 Vbeta primers and 13 Jbeta primers. The assay was immunoSEQ multiplex PCR, and TCRdb's table has in-frame clones only and misses some. The sample contains roughly 170,000 clones, 77% of which appear only once. The CDR3 contains 16 residues. Concerning this clone: What it recognizes is unknown.

Sequencing was carried out using PBMCs. The chain joins TRBV21-1 to TRBJ1-5. TRBV21-1 is a recognized pseudogene. The sequence came from a woman under 40 in good health and CMV-seropositive. The CDR3, as DNA: TGTGCCAGCAGCAAAGGGTGCGGGACCGGCAATCAGCCCCAGCATTTT. This translates into CASSKGCGTGNQPQHF.